These 22 T cell receptor beta chains were sequenced from one sample in a study of T cell repertoires in cytomegalovirus infection. Using its own MiXCR run on the reads, TCRdb lists one record per CDR3 protein. The sample includes 450,000 to 650,000 distinct CDR3 sequences, around 27% seen only once; the top ten take roughly 13%. The sequenced sample was PBMCs. The origin of the receptors is a human donor in good health (CMV status not recorded). Some clones in this sample may be carry-over from other donors' samples.

This clonotype was counted at least ten times. The chain couples TRBV7-2 to TRBJ2-2; D call uncertain. The germline CDR1 and CDR2 sequences are SGHTA and FQGNSA. CDR3 length: 14 amino acids. The V gene lost 3 bases and the J gene lost 5 bases, with 10 bases spanning the gap. The CDR3 is CASSFGALTGELFF. CDR3 nucleotides: TGTGCCAGCAGCTTCGGAGCGCTGACCGGGGAGCTGTTTTTT.

This clonotype appeared a single time. The J gene is TRBJ1-5, the V gene TRBV28; TRBD1 might be the D (5 bases). The V end lost 2 bases, the J end lost 2 bases, and 10 bases lay between the germline ends. The CDR3 has 15 residues. CDR1 is MDHEN, CDR2 SYDVKM, per germline. Here the CDR3 reads CASSLRWGGNQPQHF. CDR3 nucleotides: TGTGCCAGCAGTTTAAGATGGGGGGGCAATCAGCCCCAGCATTTT.

The rearrangement joins TRBV15 to TRBJ2-5; D is unclear. The CDR3 is 14 amino acids. The V gene's germline CDR1 is LNHNV and CDR2 YYDKDF (reference sequence). Deletions cut 0 bases from V and 5 bases from J, with 10 bases between. The DNA for the CDR3 is TGTGCCACCAGCAGAGATATAAGGGCCGAGACCCAGTACTTC. It encodes CATSRDIRAETQYF.

This clonotype was seen only a few times. The gene calls are TRBV29-1 and TRBJ2-1, with 11 bases fitting TRBD2. CDR3 length: 15 amino acids. V shed 7 bases and J 2 bases; nucleotides not matched to a gene: 7. Germline assignment: CDR1 SQVTM and CDR2 ANQGSEA. CDR3 DNA sequence: TGCAGCGCCGAGGGGGGACTAGCGGCCTACAATGAGCAGTTCTTC. Translation: CSAEGGLAAYNEQFF.

The V call is TRBV7-2, the J call TRBJ2-7; maybe TRBD1 (6 bases). The CDR3 contains 14 residues. Germline CDR1 reads SGHTA; CDR2 reads FQGNSA. Between the trimmed V and J ends, which lost 6 bases and 0 bases, there was a span of 12 bases. As DNA, the CDR3 is TGTGCCAGCAGACCTACAGGGCCCTCCTACGAGCAGTACTTC. Protein sequence: CASRPTGPSYEQYF.

The chain recombines TRBV7-2 with TRBJ2-3; 10 positions agree with TRBD2. Germline V gene data show CDR1 as SGHTA and CDR2 as FQGNSA. J gave up 1 base and V 4 bases, and 11 bases lay outside the gene matches. CDR3 length: 18 amino acids. The CDR3 region is CASSSGPSGSSGTDTQYF. In DNA, the CDR3 is TGTGCCAGCAGCTCAGGCCCTAGCGGGAGTTCCGGCACAGATACGCAGTATTTT.

This clonotype was seen just once. The chain combines TRBV24-1 with TRBJ2-3, with 12 bases that match TRBD2. The CDR3 loop spans 16 amino acids. The trim removed 6 bases at V and 3 bases at J, leaving 6 bases unmatched. Germline V gene data show CDR1 as KGHDR and CDR2 as SFDVKD. The CDR3 spells CATSQPSGRETDTQYF. CDR3 nucleotide sequence: TGTGCCACCAGTCAACCTAGCGGGAGGGAGACAGATACGCAGTATTTT.

The gene calls are TRBV4-3 and TRBJ2-1, with unresolved D. With 0 bases removed from V and 0 bases from J, the gap between germline ends came to 9 bases. CDR1 is LGHNA and CDR2 is YSLEER in the germline V gene. This CDR3 spans 16 amino acids. The CDR3 DNA reads TGCGCCAGCAGCCAAGATCCAGTAAGCTCCTACAATGAGCAGTTCTTC. It codes for CASSQDPVSSYNEQFF.

J is TRBJ2-5 and V is TRBV6-5; TRBD2 might be the D (6 bases). CDR3 size: 15 residues. Germline CDR1 reads MNHEY; CDR2 reads SVGAGI. V lost 1 base and J lost 2, with 11 bases in between. The CDR3 reads CASSYFSGSQETQYF. The CDR3 nucleotides are TGTGCCAGCAGTTACTTTTCCGGGAGTCAAGAGACCCAGTACTTC.

J is TRBJ2-1 and V is TRBV5-4; 9 bases match TRBD2. Germline V CDR1 and CDR2: SGHNT, YYREEE (reference sequence). The CDR3 is 16 amino acids. The V segment lost 4 bases and the J segment 3 bases; nucleotides outside the gene matches: 8. CDR3 region: CASSLGTSSDYNEQFF. CDR3 bases: TGTGCCAGCAGCCTAGGGACTAGCTCTGACTACAATGAGCAGTTCTTC.

The chain recombines TRBV7-2 with TRBJ2-1; tentative D call: TRBD1 (6 bases). Germline CDR1 is SGHTA and CDR2 is FQGNSA. The V and J ends lost 1 base and 10 bases respectively, with 17 bases between them. There are 15 residues in the CDR3. The CDR3 coding sequence is TGTGCCAGCAGCTTAGGGCAACAGGGCAGGAGGGAGCAGTTCTTC. As protein: CASSLGQQGRREQFF.

This clonotype has only a few counts. The chain joins TRBV4-3 to TRBJ2-7; no definite D call. The germline CDR1 and CDR2 sequences are LGHNA and YSLEER. With 0 bases removed from V and 2 bases from J, the gap between germline ends came to 20 bases. This CDR3 has 18 residues. CDR3 sequence reads: CASSQDPTLLTLTYEQYV. The DNA for the CDR3 is TGCGCCAGCAGCCAAGATCCGACACTATTGACGTTGACCTACGAGCAGTACGTC.

This clonotype showed up just a few times. The rearrangement joins TRBV6-2 or TRBV6-3 to TRBJ2-3; D not resolved. The CDR3 consists of 15 residues. Germline CDR1 and CDR2: MNHEY and SVGEGT. With 6 bases removed from V and 1 base from J, the gap between germline ends came to 14 bases. The CDR3 DNA follows: TGTGCCAGCAGACCAGGTTACACGGGCACAGATACGCAGTATTTT. Its translation is CASRPGYTGTDTQYF.

The chain combines TRBV10-3 with TRBJ2-3, with TRBD2 matching over 9 bases. This CDR3 is built from 15 residues. Per the germline V gene, CDR1 is ENHRY and CDR2 is SYGVKD. V was pared by 2 bases and J by 3 bases, with 3 bases of the junction left unmatched. CDR3 nucleotide sequence: TGTGCCATCAGTGAGGGACTAGCGATTACAGATACGCAGTATTTT. Protein: CAISEGLAITDTQYF.

The chain is built from TRBV10-3 and TRBJ1-1; TRBD1 aligns across 8 bases. The ends lost 2 bases at V and 0 bases at J; junction bases unmatched: 8. The CDR3 consists of 17 residues. Germline V gives CDR1 ENHRY, CDR2 SYGVKD. CDR3 DNA: TGTGCCATCAGTGAGAGGGCAGGGGGCGCCTTGAACACTGAAGCTTTCTTT. Protein: CAISERAGGALNTEAFF.

This rearrangement joins TRBV6-2 or TRBV6-3 to TRBJ2-7; the D gene is possibly TRBD2 (5 bases). The CDR3 covers 13 residues. CDR1 is MNHEY, CDR2 SVGEGT, per germline. V lost 0 bases to trimming and J lost 6 bases, with 9 bases between them. Here the CDR3 reads CASSYSIRGEQYV. CDR3 DNA sequence: TGTGCCAGCAGTTACTCGATCCGGGGCGAGCAGTACGTC.

The chain joins TRBV12-3 or TRBV12-4 to TRBJ2-2; D is ambiguous. Trimming left V 3 bases short and J 3 bases short, with 5 bases between. The CDR3 totals 13 residues. The CDR3 DNA reads TGTGCCAGCAGTTTCCGGTACACCGGGGAGCTGTTTTTT. Protein sequence: CASSFRYTGELFF.

CDR3 sequence reads: CASSVVGVRGSSYNEQFF. As DNA, the CDR3 is TGTGCCAGCAGCGTAGTAGGTGTAAGGGGGAGTTCCTACAATGAGCAGTTCTTC. This chain joins TRBV9 and TRBJ2-1; possible D gene TRBD1, 6 bases. The germline V gene has CDR1 SGDLS and CDR2 YYNGEE. V was clipped by 0 bases and J by 1 base, with 17 bases between them. The CDR3 is made up of 18 amino acids.

In this sample, this clonotype turned up many times. This chain uses TRBV7-2 with TRBJ2-3, with 13 bases fitting TRBD2. Germline V CDR1 and CDR2: SGHTA, FQGNSA. CDR3 length equals 17 residues. The junction had 9 bases not matched to a gene; V was cut back by 5 bases and J by 4 bases. CDR3 residues: CASSPTTSGRAADTQYF. The DNA for the CDR3 is TGTGCCAGCAGCCCAACCACTAGCGGGAGGGCCGCAGATACGCAGTATTTT.

The chain links TRBV12-3 or TRBV12-4 to TRBJ2-3; 7 nucleotides line up with TRBD2. The CDR3 is 14 amino acids. Germline trimming cut 10 bases from V and 1 base from J; bases unmatched to any gene: 8. This chain's CDR3 is CAITWGGGTDTQYF. In DNA, the CDR3 is TGTGCCATCACCTGGGGGGGGGGCACAGATACGCAGTATTTT.

At least ten counts were recorded for this clonotype. The chain links TRBV7-2 to TRBJ2-4; D is perhaps TRBD1 (6 bases). This CDR3 contains 15 residues. The V and J ends lost 5 bases and 0 bases respectively, with 11 bases between them. Per the germline V gene, CDR1 is SGHTA and CDR2 is FQGNSA. CDR3 in DNA: TGTGCCAGCAGCCGGGACAACCTAGCCAAAAACATTCAGTACTTC. It codes for CASSRDNLAKNIQYF. The entire variable domain, with the rest obtained from reference TRBV7-2 and TRBJ2-4, is as follows: GAGVSQSPSNKVTEKGKDVELRCDPISGHTALYWYRQSLGQGLEFLIYFQGNSAPDKSGLPSDRFSAERTGGSVSTLTIQRTQQEDSAVYLCASSRDNLAKNIQYFGAGTRLSVL.

This chain uses TRBV19 with TRBJ2-1; TRBD2 matches at 12 bases. Germline V gene sequence: CDR1 LNHDA, CDR2 SQIVND (reference sequence). The ends lost 7 bases at V and 5 bases at J; junction bases unmatched: 6. This CDR3 region has 15 residues. The CDR3 DNA reads as TGTGCCAGTACCCCCGGACTAGCGGGAAACAATGAGCAGTTCTTC. The encoded protein is CASTPGLAGNNEQFF. The full variable domain, with the rest looked up from reference TRBV19 and TRBJ2-1, is DGGITQSPKYLFRKEGQNVTLSCEQNLNHDAMYWYRQDPGQGLRLIYYSQIVNDFQKGDIAEGYSVSREKKESFPLTVTSAQKNPTAFYLCASTPGLAGNNEQFFGPGTRLTVL.